These 20 T cell receptor beta chains share one sample of origin, sequenced in a study of T cells expressing NK-cell markers. After re-calling the 5' RACE reads, TCRdb lists one entry per CDR3 protein, DNA absent. The sample holds a few hundred thousand distinct CDR3 sequences. The sequenced material came from blood T cells: a sorted CD56 or NKG2C T cell subset, CD4+ or CD8+ T cells, or bulk PBMC T cells (not recorded which). The receptors shown here come from a man younger than 30 in good health.

The chain carries TRBV7-2 and TRBJ2-5. There are 17 residues in the CDR3. Germline CDR1 is SGHTA and CDR2 is FQGNSA. The CDR3 here is CASSSRTGGWTTETQYF.

J is TRBJ2-6 and V is TRBV6-2 or TRBV6-3. CDR3 size: 16 residues. Germline V lookup: CDR1 MNHEY, CDR2 SVGEGT. The CDR3 protein is CASSSFGDSGANVLTF.

The CDR3 sequence: CASSKDSENTIYF. This chain uses TRBV12-3 or TRBV12-4 with TRBJ1-3; the D call of TRBD1 rests on TCRdb alone, since no DNA is present to check it. CDR3 length equals 13 residues.

The chain carries TRBV29-1 and TRBJ1-2. The CDR3 consists of 12 residues. Germline CDR1 reads SQVTM; CDR2 reads ANQGSEA. The CDR3 here is CSVYREGSGYTF.

The CDR3 region is CASSLVLAGVSTDTQYF. The genes are TRBV5-4 and TRBJ2-3; the TCRdb call, TRBD2, lacks DNA for checking. The germline gives CDR1 SGHNT, CDR2 YYREEE (reference sequence). CDR3 length: 17 amino acids. The full variable domain, its missing parts supplied by reference TRBV5-4 and TRBJ2-3, is ETGVTQSPTHLIKTRGQQVTLRCSSQSGHNTVSWYQQALGQGPQFIFQYYREEENGRGNFPPRFSGLQFPNYSSELNVNALELDDSALYLCASSLVLAGVSTDTQYFGPGTRLTVL.

The rearrangement uses TRBV5-5 and TRBJ2-7. The CDR3 totals 13 residues. Germline values: CDR1 SGHKS, CDR2 YYEKEE (reference sequence). This CDR3 is CASSLTQYYEQYF.

The genes are TRBV3-1 and TRBJ2-1. Germline V gene lookup returns CDR1 LGHDT and CDR2 YNNKEL (reference sequence). This CDR3 is 12 amino acids long. CDR3 in amino acids: CASSPDPKNRFF.

The chain recombines TRBV14 with TRBJ2-3; as DNA is missing, the TRBD2 call by TCRdb cannot be tested. Germline lookup yields CDR1 SGHDN and CDR2 FVKESK. The CDR3 spans 16 residues. CDR3 residues: CASSQVTGVFLDTQYF.

V is TRBV4-2 and J is TRBJ1-4. This CDR3 has 16 residues. The V gene's germline CDR1 is LGHNA and CDR2 YNFKEQ. CDR3 protein: CASSPQDIGLDEKLFF.

The chain is built from TRBV19 and TRBJ1-1; TCRdb proposes TRBD1, but this gene call is untestable without DNA. Germline V gene sequence: CDR1 LNHDA, CDR2 SQIVND (reference sequence). The CDR3 has 14 amino acids. The CDR3 spells CASSIGGVGTEAFF.

This chain joins TRBV12-3 or TRBV12-4 and TRBJ2-5; TCRdb calls TRBD2, which cannot be checked without DNA. The CDR3 totals 16 residues. The CDR3: CASRPPGLAGQETQYF.

This chain uses TRBV20-1 with TRBJ2-7; TCRdb outputs TRBD2, but without DNA this stays unchecked. This CDR3 contains 15 residues. CDR1 is DFQATT, CDR2 SNEGSKA, per germline (reference sequence). CDR3 amino acids: CSARWAGGPSAEQYF.

V usage is TRBV20-1 and J usage is TRBJ2-3. The CDR3 consists of 12 residues. Germline CDR1 and CDR2: DFQATT and SNEGSKA (reference sequence). The CDR3: CSAPGTADTQYF.

The chain combines TRBV28 with TRBJ2-1; TCRdb selects TRBD1, and the lack of DNA leaves this call unchecked. The CDR3 is made up of 14 amino acids. The germline gives CDR1 MDHEN, CDR2 SYDVKM. The CDR3 protein is CASSLSWVRETPFF.

This chain joins TRBV20-1 and TRBJ2-1; TCRdb's D gene call, TRBD2, goes unchecked for lack of DNA. This CDR3 has 14 residues. CDR1 DFQATT and CDR2 SNEGSKA come from the germline V gene (reference sequence). CDR3 amino acids: CSAARDAGNNEQFF.

The rearrangement links TRBV6-5 to TRBJ2-3; absent DNA, TCRdb's TRBD1 call cannot be checked. The germline V gene has CDR1 MNHEY and CDR2 SVGAGI. The CDR3 length is 15 residues. CDR3 sequence reads: CASSTPGLGTDTQYF.

This chain links TRBV10-3 with TRBJ2-1. CDR1 and CDR2 from the germline V gene are ENHRY and SYGVKD. The CDR3 has 16 amino acids. The CDR3 sequence: CAISESTALSYNEQFF.

This sequence joins TRBV3-1 and TRBJ2-3. From germline, CDR1 is LGHDT and CDR2 YNNKEL (reference sequence). The CDR3 contains 15 residues. This CDR3 is CASSQDRQSTDTQYF.

The chain recombines TRBV6-1 with TRBJ1-2. This CDR3 comprises 13 residues. Germline assignment: CDR1 MNHNS and CDR2 SASEGT. This chain's CDR3 is CASSEGVNYGYTF.

The J gene is TRBJ2-7, the V gene TRBV6-6; TCRdb proposes TRBD1, but this gene call is untestable without DNA. The CDR3 loop spans 13 amino acids. Germline values: CDR1 MNHNY, CDR2 SVGAGI (reference sequence). The CDR3 protein is CASRRTGLPSFIF.